A selection of T cell receptor beta chains follows, all from one sample in a study of T cell changes during pregnancy in multiple sclerosis. The data were produced by immunoSEQ multiplex PCR, yet TCRdb's version contains in-frame clones alone and is incomplete. The table lists about 34,000 clones, 75% to 95% of them singletons. The source material was CD8+ T cells from peripheral blood mononuclear cells, sampled in the second trimester of pregnancy. The receptors shown here come from a female donor with multiple sclerosis, enrolled in a pregnancy study. CDR3s include the opening cysteine and the closing phenylalanine or tryptophan. D genes are given only for firm matches. Where a row states a size, it is once, few, many or the class of an expanded clone; other rows omit it.

abundance	v_gene	j_gene	d_gene	len	CDR3nt	CDR3aa
NA	TRBV6-5	TRBJ1-1	TRBD1	14	TGTGCCAGCACCGGAGGGACAGGGAACACTGAAGCTTTCTTT	CASTGGTGNTEAFF
NA	TRBV6-4	TRBJ1-2	NA	14	TGTGCCAGCAGTGACTCGGCCGCTAACTATGGCTACACCTTC	CASSDSAANYGYTF
few	TRBV4-1	TRBJ2-7	TRBD1	15	TGCGCCAGCAGCCCGGGACAGGGTGGTGACTACGAGCAGTACTTC	CASSPGQGGDYEQYF
NA	TRBV5-4	TRBJ2-7	NA	14	TGTGCCAGCAGCCTTTCGGGACTGTCCCACGAGCAGTACTTC	CASSLSGLSHEQYF
few	TRBV16	TRBJ1-1	NA	14	TGTGCCAGCAGCCAGGGCACCCAGAACACTGAAGCTTTCTTT	CASSQGTQNTEAFF
NA	TRBV28	TRBJ1-2	NA	15	TGTGCCAGCAGTTTAATAATGGGGCCTAACTATGGCTACACCTTC	CASSLIMGPNYGYTF
few	TRBV6-6	TRBJ2-7	TRBD2	15	TGTGCCAGCAGTTTGGCGGGAGCCCGCGACTACGAGCAGTACTTC	CASSLAGARDYEQYF
NA	TRBV4-1	TRBJ1-4	TRBD1	15	TGCGCCAGCAGCGAAGGACAGGGGGCAAGGGAAAAACTGTTTTTT	CASSEGQGAREKLFF
NA	TRBV9	TRBJ2-1	TRBD2	15	TGTGCCAGCAGCCAATGGACTAGCGGGAGCAATGAGCAGTTCTTC	CASSQWTSGSNEQFF
NA	TRBV4-1	TRBJ2-7	NA	15	TGCGCCAGCAGCCAAGGCACAGGGGGGGCCTACGAGCAGTACTTC	CASSQGTGGAYEQYF
NA	TRBV19	TRBJ2-5	NA	12	TGTGCCAGTAGTCAGGGTTTTGAGACCCAGTACTTC	CASSQGFETQYF
NA	TRBV7-9	TRBJ1-2	NA	12	TGTGCCAGCAGCTTAGAACAGGGTGGCTACACCTTC	CASSLEQGGYTF
NA	TRBV28	TRBJ2-3	TRBD2	18	TGTGCCAGCAGTTTGGGGTCTAGCGGTTCATTCAGCACAGATACGCAGTATTTT	CASSLGSSGSFSTDTQYF
NA	TRBV6-1	TRBJ1-2	TRBD1	17	TGTGCCAGCAGTGCACCACCACAGGGGGCGCAAGGCTATGGCTACACCTTC	CASSAPPQGAQGYGYTF
NA	TRBV28	TRBJ2-7	NA	14	TGTGCCAGCAGCCGTACACTAGATTCCTACGAGCAGTACTTC	CASSRTLDSYEQYF
NA	TRBV7-3	TRBJ1-2	NA	16	TGTGCCAGCAGCTTAACTGGACCGACTACTAGGGTCGGCTACACCTTC	CASSLTGPTTRVGYTF
NA	TRBV7-2	TRBJ2-5	TRBD2	17	TGTGCCAGCACCAGACGTGTAGGGCCTAGCGGGCAAGAGACCCAGTACTTC	CASTRRVGPSGQETQYF
NA	TRBV25-1	TRBJ1-3	TRBD1	15	TGTGCCAGCAGGAAACCGGGACAGGGGGGTGCCACCATATATTTT	CASRKPGQGGATIYF
NA	TRBV29-1	TRBJ2-5	TRBD2	13	TGCAGCGTTGATGGACTAGCGGAAGAGACCCAGTACTTC	CSVDGLAEETQYF
NA	TRBV4-1	TRBJ2-1	TRBD2	17	TGCGCCAGCAGCCAAACCACTAGCGGGGGGGCCTACAATGAGCAGTTCTTC	CASSQTTSGGAYNEQFF
NA	TRBV6-1	TRBJ1-5	NA	11	TGTGCCAGGGTTATAGATCAGCCCCAGCATTTT	CARVIDQPQHF
NA	TRBV13	TRBJ2-7	NA	15	TGTGCCAGCAGCGCGATACAGGGTCATGGCAACGAGCAGTACTTC	CASSAIQGHGNEQYF
NA	TRBV2	TRBJ2-1	TRBD1	15	TGTGCCAGCAGGATACAGGGGGGAAGCTACAATGAGCAGTTCTTC	CASRIQGGSYNEQFF
NA	TRBV28	TRBJ2-3	TRBD2	16	TGTGCCAGCACCCATGGGAGGGAGGGAACCACAGATACGCAGTATTTT	CASTHGREGTTDTQYF
NA	TRBV27	TRBJ2-7	NA	14	TGTGCCAGCAGTTTCGTTGGACAAACCTCCGAGCAGTACTTC	CASSFVGQTSEQYF
NA	TRBV6-5	TRBJ1-1	NA	13	TGTGCCAGCAGTTATTCAGAGAACACTGAAGCTTTCTTT	CASSYSENTEAFF
NA	TRBV7-2	TRBJ2-7	NA	14	TGTGCCAGCAGCTTAGGGGGGGACCCGTACGAGCAGTACTTC	CASSLGGDPYEQYF
NA	TRBV6-6	TRBJ1-1	TRBD1	14	TGTGCCAGCAGTTACCCTGGACAGGACGCTGAAGCTTTCTTT	CASSYPGQDAEAFF
NA	TRBV28	TRBJ1-1	NA	14	TGTGCCAGCAGTCCAATCGTACTTGACACTGAAGCTTTCTTT	CASSPIVLDTEAFF
NA	TRBV27	TRBJ2-7	NA	13	TGTGCCAGCAGTTTTGTGGCTAGCAGCGAGCAGTACTTC	CASSFVASSEQYF
NA	TRBV19	TRBJ2-2	NA	13	TGTGCCAGTAGTATCGGTGGAGCGGGGGAGCTGTTTTTT	CASSIGGAGELFF
NA	TRBV28	TRBJ2-7	TRBD2	15	TGTGCCAGCAGTTTACTAGCGGGAGGCGGGTACGAGCAGTACTTC	CASSLLAGGGYEQYF
NA	TRBV27	TRBJ2-1	TRBD2	16	TGTGCCAGCAGTTTCTCGACTAGCGGGTCTTACAATGAGCAGTTCTTC	CASSFSTSGSYNEQFF
NA	TRBV19	TRBJ2-1	TRBD2	16	TGTGCCAGTAGTATTAGGACTAGCGGGGTATACAATGAGCAGTTCTTC	CASSIRTSGVYNEQFF
NA	TRBV7-3	TRBJ2-1	NA	14	TGTGCCAGCAGCTTGGGCAACTCCTACAATGAGCAGTTCTTC	CASSLGNSYNEQFF
NA	TRBV30	TRBJ1-4	NA	13	TGTGCCTGGAACACAGGGAATAATGAAAAACTGTTTTTT	CAWNTGNNEKLFF
few	TRBV4-1	TRBJ1-1	NA	12	TGCGCCAGCAGCCAACTAAGGCGCGGGGCTTTCTTT	CASSQLRRGAFF
few	TRBV6-4	TRBJ2-3	TRBD2	16	TGTGCCAGCAGTGACTCGCTCGGGGGAGGGCCAGATACGCAGTATTTT	CASSDSLGGGPDTQYF
NA	TRBV28	TRBJ1-1	TRBD1	15	TGTGCCAGCAGTTCAGCCCCAGGGGGTGACACTGAAGCTTTCTTT	CASSSAPGGDTEAFF
once	TRBV13	TRBJ2-7	TRBD2	16	TGTGCCAGCAGCTTGGGACTAGCGGGAGTGAAACCCGAGCAGTACTTC	CASSLGLAGVKPEQYF